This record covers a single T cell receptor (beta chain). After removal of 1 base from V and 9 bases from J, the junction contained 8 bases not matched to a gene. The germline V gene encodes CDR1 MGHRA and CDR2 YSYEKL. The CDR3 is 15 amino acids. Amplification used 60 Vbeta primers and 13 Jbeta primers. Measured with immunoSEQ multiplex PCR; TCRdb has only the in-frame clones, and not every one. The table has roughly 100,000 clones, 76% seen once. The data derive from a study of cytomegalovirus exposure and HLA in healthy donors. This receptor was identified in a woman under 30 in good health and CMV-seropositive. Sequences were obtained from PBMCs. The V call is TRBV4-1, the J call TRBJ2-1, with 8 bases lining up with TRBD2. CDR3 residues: CASSQVSGGPGEQFF. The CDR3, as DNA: TGCGCCAGCAGCCAAGTGTCGGGAGGGCCGGGTGAGCAGTTCTTC.